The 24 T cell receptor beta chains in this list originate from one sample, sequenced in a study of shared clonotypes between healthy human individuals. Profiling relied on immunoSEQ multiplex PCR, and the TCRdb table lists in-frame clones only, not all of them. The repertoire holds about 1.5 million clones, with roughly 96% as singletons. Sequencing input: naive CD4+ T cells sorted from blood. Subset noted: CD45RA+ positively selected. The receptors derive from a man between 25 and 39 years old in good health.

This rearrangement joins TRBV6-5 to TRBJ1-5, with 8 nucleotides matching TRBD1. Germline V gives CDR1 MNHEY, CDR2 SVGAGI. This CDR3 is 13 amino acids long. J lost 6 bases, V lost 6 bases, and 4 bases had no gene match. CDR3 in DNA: TGTGCCAGCAGAGCCGGGACAGGTCAGCCCCAGCATTTT. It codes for CASRAGTGQPQHF.

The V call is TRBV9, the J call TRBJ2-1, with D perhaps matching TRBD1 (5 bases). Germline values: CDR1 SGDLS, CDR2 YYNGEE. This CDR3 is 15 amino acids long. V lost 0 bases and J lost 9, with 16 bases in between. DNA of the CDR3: TGTGCCAGCAGCGTAGTAGCAGGGTCCGGCGGTGAGCAGTTCTTC. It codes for CASSVVAGSGGEQFF.

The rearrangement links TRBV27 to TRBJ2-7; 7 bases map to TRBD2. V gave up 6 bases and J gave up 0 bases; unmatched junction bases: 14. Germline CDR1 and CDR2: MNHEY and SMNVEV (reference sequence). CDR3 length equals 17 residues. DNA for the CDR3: TGTGCCAGCAGGGCTATGGTATTAGCGGGTCGCTCCTACGAGCAGTACTTC. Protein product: CASRAMVLAGRSYEQYF.

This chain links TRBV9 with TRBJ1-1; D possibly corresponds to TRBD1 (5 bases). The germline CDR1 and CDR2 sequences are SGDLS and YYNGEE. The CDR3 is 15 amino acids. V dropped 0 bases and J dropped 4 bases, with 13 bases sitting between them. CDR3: CASSVDPLDSTEAFF. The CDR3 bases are TGTGCCAGCAGCGTAGACCCCCTCGACAGCACTGAAGCTTTCTTT.

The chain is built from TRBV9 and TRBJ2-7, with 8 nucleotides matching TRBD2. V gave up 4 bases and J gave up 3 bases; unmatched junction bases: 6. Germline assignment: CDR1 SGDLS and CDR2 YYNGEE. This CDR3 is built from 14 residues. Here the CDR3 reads CASSPRTSLYEQYF. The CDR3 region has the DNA TGTGCCAGCAGCCCTCGGACTAGCCTCTACGAGCAGTACTTC.

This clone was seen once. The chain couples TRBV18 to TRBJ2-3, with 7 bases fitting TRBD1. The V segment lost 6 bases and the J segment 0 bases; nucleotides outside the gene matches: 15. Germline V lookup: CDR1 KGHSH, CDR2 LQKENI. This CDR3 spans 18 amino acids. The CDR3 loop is CASSSRGTGATSTDTQYF. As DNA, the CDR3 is TGTGCCAGCTCGTCGAGGGGTACAGGGGCTACTAGCACAGATACGCAGTATTTT.

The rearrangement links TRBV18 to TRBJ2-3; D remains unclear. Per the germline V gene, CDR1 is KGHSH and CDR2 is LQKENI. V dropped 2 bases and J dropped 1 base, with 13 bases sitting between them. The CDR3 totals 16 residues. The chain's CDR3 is CASSPSMSAGTDTQYF. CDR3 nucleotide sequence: TGTGCCAGCTCACCATCTATGTCTGCGGGCACAGATACGCAGTATTTT.

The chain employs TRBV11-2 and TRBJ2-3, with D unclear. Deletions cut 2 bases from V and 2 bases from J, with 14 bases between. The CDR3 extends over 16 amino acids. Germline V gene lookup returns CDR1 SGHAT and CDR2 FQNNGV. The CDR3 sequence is CASSLRAADLTDTQYF. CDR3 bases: TGTGCCAGCAGCTTAAGGGCGGCCGATCTCACAGATACGCAGTATTTT.

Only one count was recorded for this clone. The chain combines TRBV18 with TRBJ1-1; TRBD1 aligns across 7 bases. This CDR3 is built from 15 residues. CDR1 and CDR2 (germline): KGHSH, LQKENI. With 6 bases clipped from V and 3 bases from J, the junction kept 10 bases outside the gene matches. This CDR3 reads CASSQNGGGYTEAFF. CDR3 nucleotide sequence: TGTGCCAGCTCCCAAAACGGAGGGGGCTACACTGAAGCTTTCTTT.

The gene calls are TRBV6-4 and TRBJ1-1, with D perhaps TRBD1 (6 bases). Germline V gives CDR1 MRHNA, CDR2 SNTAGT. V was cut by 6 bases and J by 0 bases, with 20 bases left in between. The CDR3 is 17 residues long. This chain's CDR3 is CASRAVPQGPLNTEAFF. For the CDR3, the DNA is TGTGCCAGCAGGGCGGTACCACAGGGTCCCTTGAACACTGAAGCTTTCTTT.

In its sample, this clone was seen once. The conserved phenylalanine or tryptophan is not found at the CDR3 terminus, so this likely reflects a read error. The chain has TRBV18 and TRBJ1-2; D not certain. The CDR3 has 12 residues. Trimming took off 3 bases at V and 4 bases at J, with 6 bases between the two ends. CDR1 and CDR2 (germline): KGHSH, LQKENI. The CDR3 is CASSPSGYGYTL. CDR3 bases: TGTGCCAGCTCACCCTCGGGCTATGGCTACACCCTC.

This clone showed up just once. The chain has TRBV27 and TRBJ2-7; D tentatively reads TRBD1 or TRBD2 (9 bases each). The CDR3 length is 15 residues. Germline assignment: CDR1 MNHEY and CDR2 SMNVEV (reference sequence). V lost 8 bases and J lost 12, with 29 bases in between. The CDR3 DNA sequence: TGTGCCAGCTCTTGGCGGGGGGGACAGGGAATTGGTACGTACTTC. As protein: CASSWRGGQGIGTYF.

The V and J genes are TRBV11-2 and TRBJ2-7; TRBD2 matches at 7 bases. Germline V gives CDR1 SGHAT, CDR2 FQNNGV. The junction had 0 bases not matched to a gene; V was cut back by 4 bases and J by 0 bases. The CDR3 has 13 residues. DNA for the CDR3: TGTGCCAGCAGCTGGGAGGGCTCCTACGAGCAGTACTTC. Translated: CASSWEGSYEQYF.

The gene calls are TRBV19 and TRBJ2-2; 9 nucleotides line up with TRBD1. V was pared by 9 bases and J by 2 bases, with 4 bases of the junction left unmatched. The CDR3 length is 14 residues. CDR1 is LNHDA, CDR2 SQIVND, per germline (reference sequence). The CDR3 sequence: CASGTGPNTGELFF. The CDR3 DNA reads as TGTGCCAGCGGGACAGGGCCAAACACCGGGGAGCTGTTTTTT.

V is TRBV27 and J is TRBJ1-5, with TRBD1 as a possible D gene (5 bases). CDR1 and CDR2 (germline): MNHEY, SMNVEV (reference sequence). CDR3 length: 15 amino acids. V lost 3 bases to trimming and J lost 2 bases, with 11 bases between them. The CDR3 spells CASSLGHWGNQPQHF. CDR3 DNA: TGTGCCAGCAGTTTGGGGCACTGGGGCAATCAGCCCCAGCATTTT.

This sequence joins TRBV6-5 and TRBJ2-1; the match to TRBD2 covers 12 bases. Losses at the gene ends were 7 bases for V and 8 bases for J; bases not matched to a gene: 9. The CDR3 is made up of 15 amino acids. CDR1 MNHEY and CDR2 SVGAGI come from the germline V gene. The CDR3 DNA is TGTGCCAGCAACAACGGACTAGCGGGAAACGATGAGCAGTTCTTC. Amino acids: CASNNGLAGNDEQFF.

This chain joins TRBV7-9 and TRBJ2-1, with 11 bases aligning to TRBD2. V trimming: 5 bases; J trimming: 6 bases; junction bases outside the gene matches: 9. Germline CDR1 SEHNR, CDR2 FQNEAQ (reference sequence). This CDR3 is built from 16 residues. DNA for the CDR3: TGTGCCAGCAGCCCGTGGGGACTAGCGGATATCAATGAGCAGTTCTTC. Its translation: CASSPWGLADINEQFF.

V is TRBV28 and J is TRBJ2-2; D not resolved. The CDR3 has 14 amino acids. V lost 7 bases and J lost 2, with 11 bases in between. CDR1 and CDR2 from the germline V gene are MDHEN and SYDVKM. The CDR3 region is CASTRTLNTGELFF. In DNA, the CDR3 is TGTGCCAGCACCCGGACCCTAAACACCGGGGAGCTGTTTTTT. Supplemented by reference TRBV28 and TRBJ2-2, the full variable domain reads DVKVTQSSRYLVKRTGEKVFLECVQDMDHENMFWYRQDPGLGLRLIYFSYDVKMKEKGDIPEGYSVSREKKERFSLILESASTNQTSMYLCASTRTLNTGELFFGEGSRLTVL.

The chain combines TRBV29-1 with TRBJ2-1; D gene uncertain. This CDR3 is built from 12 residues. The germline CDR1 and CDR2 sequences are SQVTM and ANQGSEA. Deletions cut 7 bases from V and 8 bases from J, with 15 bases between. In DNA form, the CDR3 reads TGCAGCGCCCGGCGGCAGGTCGATGAGCAGTTCTTC. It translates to CSARRQVDEQFF.

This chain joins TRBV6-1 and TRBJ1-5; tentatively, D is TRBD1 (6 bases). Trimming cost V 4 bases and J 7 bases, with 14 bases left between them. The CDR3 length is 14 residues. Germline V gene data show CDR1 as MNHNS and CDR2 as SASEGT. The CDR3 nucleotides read TGTGCCAGCAGTGGAAATACAGGGCTCCAGCCCCAGCATTTT. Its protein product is CASSGNTGLQPQHF.

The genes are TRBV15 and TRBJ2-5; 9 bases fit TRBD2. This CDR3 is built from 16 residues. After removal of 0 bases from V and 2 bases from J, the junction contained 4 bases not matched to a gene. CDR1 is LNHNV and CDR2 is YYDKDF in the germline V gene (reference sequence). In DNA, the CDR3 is TGTGCCACCAGCAGAGACTGGACTAGCGCTCAAGAGACCCAGTACTTC. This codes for CATSRDWTSAQETQYF.

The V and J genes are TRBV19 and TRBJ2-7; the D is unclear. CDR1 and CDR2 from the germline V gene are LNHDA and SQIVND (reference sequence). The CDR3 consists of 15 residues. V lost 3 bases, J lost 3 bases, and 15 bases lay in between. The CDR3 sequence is CASSIQPGPFYEQYF. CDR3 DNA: TGTGCCAGTAGTATCCAGCCAGGCCCATTCTACGAGCAGTACTTC.

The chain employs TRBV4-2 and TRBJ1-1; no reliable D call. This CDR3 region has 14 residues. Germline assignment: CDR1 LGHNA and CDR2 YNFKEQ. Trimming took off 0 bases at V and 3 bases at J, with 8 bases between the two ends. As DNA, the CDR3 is TGTGCCAGCAGCCAAGATACTGGGGACACTGAAGCTTTCTTT. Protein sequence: CASSQDTGDTEAFF.

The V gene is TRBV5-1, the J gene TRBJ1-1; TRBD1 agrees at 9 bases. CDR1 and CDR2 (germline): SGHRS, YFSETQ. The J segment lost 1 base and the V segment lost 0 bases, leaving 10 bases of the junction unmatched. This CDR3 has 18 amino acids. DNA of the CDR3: TGCGCCAGCAGCTTGGAGAATTCACCGGGACAGGGGAACACTGAAGCTTTCTTT. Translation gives CASSLENSPGQGNTEAFF.